These T cell receptor beta chains were read from a single sample in a study of blood T cell repertoires in COVID-19. Repertoires were generated with immunoSEQ multiplex PCR, while TCRdb's copy carries only in-frame clones and drops some. Among approximately 390,000 clones listed, around 87% were seen once. The sequenced material came from peripheral blood. The receptor set was obtained from an older woman with COVID-19, enrolled during active disease. The CDR3 runs from the conserved cysteine through the conserved F or W. A D gene is named only where the DNA matches it firmly. Clone size is not always given. Where it is, it says once, few, many or a class for expanded clones.

v_call	d_call	j_call	clone_size	cdr3_aa	cdr3_nt
TRBV6-1	.	TRBJ1-5	.	CASSEGQPNQPQHF	TGTGCCAGCAGTGAGGGGCAGCCGAATCAGCCCCAGCATTTT
TRBV27	.	TRBJ2-7	once	CASSPQYNPSYEQYF	TGTGCCAGCAGTCCCCAGTATAACCCCTCCTACGAGCAGTACTTC
TRBV21-1	.	TRBJ1-6	.	CASPRGNSPLHF	TGTGCCAGCCCAAGGGGAAATTCACCCCTCCACTTT
TRBV6-5	.	TRBJ1-4	.	CASSFRRQATNEKLFF	TGTGCCAGCAGTTTCCGCAGACAAGCAACTAATGAAAAACTGTTTTTT
TRBV6-5	.	TRBJ1-3	.	CASSYRSSSGNTIYF	TGTGCCAGCAGTTACAGGAGTTCCTCTGGAAACACCATATATTTT
TRBV4-1	.	TRBJ1-3	.	CASSQDSGAGNTIYF	TGCGCCAGCAGCCAAGATTCAGGGGCTGGAAACACCATATATTTT
TRBV4-1	.	TRBJ2-7	.	CASSQDRESYEQYF	TGCGCCAGCAGCCAAGATAGGGAGAGCTACGAGCAGTACTTC
TRBV6-6	.	TRBJ1-2	.	CASSYLLGGSYTF	TGTGCCAGCAGTTACCTACTGGGAGGGAGCTACACCTTC
TRBV3-1/TRBV3-2	.	TRBJ1-5	once	CASSLSDQPQHF	TGTGCCAGCAGCCTCTCCGATCAGCCCCAGCATTTT
TRBV11-3	.	TRBJ2-1	.	CASSGTLNNEQFF	TGTGCCAGCAGTGGGACACTTAACAATGAGCAGTTCTTC
TRBV6-4	.	TRBJ1-5	few	CASSPDLSYQPQHF	TGTGCCAGCAGTCCCGATCTGAGCTATCAGCCCCAGCATTTT
TRBV7-6	TRBD1	TRBJ1-6	.	CASSSRQGENSPLHF	TGTGCCAGCAGCTCGCGACAGGGGGAGAATTCACCCCTCCACTTT
TRBV19	.	TRBJ1-6	once	CASSSSRTSPLHF	TGTGCCAGTAGTTCCTCGAGGACATCACCCCTCCACTTT
TRBV6-1	TRBD2	TRBJ2-1	.	CASSVGLAGRYNEQFF	TGTGCCAGCAGTGTCGGACTAGCGGGGCGTTACAATGAGCAGTTCTTC
TRBV5-1	.	TRBJ2-2	.	CASSYRTGNSGELFF	TGCGCCAGCAGCTACCGTACAGGGAATTCCGGGGAGCTGTTTTTT
TRBV5-5	TRBD1	TRBJ2-7	.	CASSQGQGWEQYF	TGTGCCAGCAGCCAAGGACAGGGGTGGGAGCAGTACTTC
TRBV28	TRBD2	TRBJ2-1	.	CASRSPIGVAGGRGKYNEQFF	TGTGCCAGCAGGAGCCCCATCGGGGTAGCGGGGGGGCGAGGGAAATACAATGAGCAGTTCTTC
TRBV11-2	.	TRBJ1-1	.	CASSFLENVAEAFF	TGTGCCAGCAGCTTCCTAGAGAACGTTGCTGAAGCTTTCTTT
TRBV7-9	.	TRBJ2-1	.	CASSLASNEQFF	TGTGCCAGCAGCTTAGCTAGTAATGAGCAGTTCTTC
TRBV3-1/TRBV3-2	.	TRBJ1-2	.	CASSPPEGTYGYTF	TGTGCCAGCAGCCCCCCGGAGGGGACCTATGGCTACACCTTC
TRBV5-1	.	TRBJ1-4	.	CASRGGGNNEKLFF	TGCGCCAGCAGGGGCGGGGGGAATAATGAAAAACTGTTTTTT
TRBV2	.	TRBJ1-6	.	CATNTGGARSSPLHF	TGTGCCACTAACACTGGGGGGGCTCGAAGTTCACCCCTCCACTTT
TRBV19	.	TRBJ1-2	few	CASSYFGIAYGYTF	TGTGCCAGTAGTTACTTCGGGATAGCCTATGGCTACACCTTC
TRBV7-3	.	TRBJ2-7	.	CASSLKAGPYEQYF	TGTGCCAGCAGCTTAAAGGCGGGGCCCTACGAGCAGTACTTC
TRBV4-1	TRBD2	TRBJ2-3	.	CASSQDPPGLVSTDTQYF	TGCGCCAGCAGCCAAGATCCGCCCGGACTAGTTAGCACAGATACGCAGTATTTT
TRBV9	.	TRBJ1-2	.	CASSPGPGTIFYGYTF	TGTGCCAGCAGCCCCGGCCCGGGTACTATATTCTATGGCTACACCTTC
TRBV7-6	.	TRBJ2-1	.	CASSLERSQFF	TGTGCCAGCAGCTTAGAACGGTCACAGTTCTTC
TRBV3-1/TRBV3-2	.	TRBJ2-1	.	CASSQNGVGEEQFF	TGTGCCAGCAGCCAAAACGGGGTTGGAGAGGAGCAGTTCTTC
TRBV9	.	TRBJ1-5	.	CASSSRPDLNQPQHF	TGTGCCAGCAGCTCAAGGCCGGACTTAAATCAGCCCCAGCATTTT
TRBV19	.	TRBJ1-3	.	CASSPRGGRGNTIYF	TGTGCCAGTAGTCCACGAGGAGGGAGAGGAAACACCATATATTTT
TRBV7-3	TRBD1	TRBJ1-1	few	CASQGGDTEAFF	TGTGCCAGTCAGGGGGGTGACACTGAAGCTTTCTTT
TRBV21-1	.	TRBJ1-1	.	CASSETGNRSTEAFF	TGTGCCAGCAGCGAAACAGGAAACAGATCCACTGAAGCTTTCTTT
TRBV18	.	TRBJ1-4	.	CASSPNLVGRTNEKLFF	TGTGCCAGCTCACCAAACCTGGTCGGGAGAACTAATGAAAAACTGTTTTTT
TRBV28	TRBD1	TRBJ2-2	.	CASSHPNRGWELFF	TGTGCCAGCAGCCATCCCAACAGGGGTTGGGAGCTGTTTTTT
TRBV12-3/TRBV12-4	.	TRBJ2-1	.	CASTLGAEQFF	TGTGCCAGCACCTTGGGGGCTGAGCAGTTCTTC
TRBV7-8	.	TRBJ1-5	.	CASSLGRQNQPQHF	TGTGCCAGCAGCTTAGGCCGACAGAATCAGCCCCAGCATTTT
TRBV7-8	.	TRBJ1-3	.	CASSLYQGQSGNTIYF	TGTGCCAGCAGCTTATACCAGGGGCAATCTGGAAACACCATATATTTT
TRBV24-1	TRBD1	TRBJ2-7	.	CATSDRRTGDYEQYF	TGTGCCACCAGTGACCGGCGGACAGGGGACTACGAGCAGTACTTC
TRBV5-6	.	TRBJ1-1	.	CASSFGFTEAFF	TGTGCCAGCAGCTTCGGTTTCACTGAAGCTTTCTTT
TRBV14	.	TRBJ1-1	once	CASSQASYWRNTEAFF	TGTGCCAGCAGCCAAGCGTCCTATTGGAGGAACACTGAAGCTTTCTTT
TRBV7-8	.	TRBJ2-6	.	CASSKRSGANVLTF	TGTGCCAGCAGCAAGCGCTCTGGGGCCAACGTCCTGACTTTC
TRBV11-2	TRBD1	TRBJ2-7	once	CASSPPGTGKNSYEQYF	TGTGCCAGCAGCCCCCCTGGGACAGGGAAAAACTCCTACGAGCAGTACTTC
TRBV3-1/TRBV3-2	TRBD2	TRBJ2-1	.	CASSQVTSGGLSYNEQFF	TGTGCCAGCAGCCAAGTCACTAGCGGGGGGCTTTCCTACAATGAGCAGTTCTTC
TRBV5-1	TRBD1	TRBJ1-2	.	CASRPTGGEYGYTF	TGCGCCAGCAGACCTACAGGGGGCGAATATGGCTACACCTTC
TRBV7-2	.	TRBJ2-1	once	CASSFGGGGDNEQFF	TGTGCCAGCAGCTTCGGGGGAGGAGGAGACAATGAGCAGTTCTTC
TRBV5-1	TRBD2	TRBJ2-3	.	CASSWGLAGDTDTQYF	TGCGCCAGCAGCTGGGGACTAGCGGGGGACACAGATACGCAGTATTTT
TRBV2	.	TRBJ2-3	.	CAGGIGGTVDTQYF	TGTGCCGGAGGGATCGGGGGAACGGTGGATACGCAGTATTTT
TRBV6-5	.	TRBJ1-1	.	CASRYSRVGRSEAFF	TGTGCCAGCAGATATAGTAGGGTCGGGAGATCTGAAGCTTTCTTT
TRBV5-1	.	TRBJ1-1	.	CASSLTGNTEAFF	TGCGCCAGCAGCTTAACGGGGAACACTGAAGCTTTCTTT
TRBV3-1/TRBV3-2	.	TRBJ2-7	.	CASSLIARDEQYF	TGTGCCAGCAGCCTCATCGCTCGGGACGAGCAGTACTTC
TRBV24-1	TRBD1	TRBJ2-2	.	CATSDPTGKDTGELFF	TGTGCCACCAGTGATCCGACAGGGAAGGACACCGGGGAGCTGTTTTTT
TRBV9	.	TRBJ1-4	.	CASSEGGGFEKLFF	TGTGCCAGCAGCGAGGGTGGCGGGTTTGAAAAACTGTTTTTT
TRBV10-1	.	TRBJ1-1	few	CASSDRGATEAFF	TGCGCCAGCAGTGACCGGGGAGCCACTGAAGCTTTCTTT
TRBV28	TRBD2	TRBJ2-3	.	CASAPRGGLAYYSTDTQYF	TGTGCCAGCGCCCCCCGGGGGGGACTAGCGTATTATTCCACAGATACGCAGTATTTT
TRBV7-2	.	TRBJ1-2	.	CASSLVTGLSYYGYTF	TGTGCCAGCAGCTTAGTCACAGGGCTTTCCTACTATGGCTACACCTTC